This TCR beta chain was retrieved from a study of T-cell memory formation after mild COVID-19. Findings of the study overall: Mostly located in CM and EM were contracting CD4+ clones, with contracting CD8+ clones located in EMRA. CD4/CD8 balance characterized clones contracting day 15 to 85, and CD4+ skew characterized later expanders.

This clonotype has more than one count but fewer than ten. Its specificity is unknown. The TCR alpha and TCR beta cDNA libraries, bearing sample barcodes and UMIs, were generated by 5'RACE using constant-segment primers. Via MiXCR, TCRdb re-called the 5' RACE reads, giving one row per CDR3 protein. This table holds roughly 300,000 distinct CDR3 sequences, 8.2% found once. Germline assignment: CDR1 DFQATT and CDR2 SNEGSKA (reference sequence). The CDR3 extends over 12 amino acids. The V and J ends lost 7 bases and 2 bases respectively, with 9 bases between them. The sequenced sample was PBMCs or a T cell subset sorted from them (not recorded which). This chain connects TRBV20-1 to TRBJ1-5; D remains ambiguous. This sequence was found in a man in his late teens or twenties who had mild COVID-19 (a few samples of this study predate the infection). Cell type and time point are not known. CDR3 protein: CSGAEGNQPQHF. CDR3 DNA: TGCAGTGGAGCAGAGGGCAATCAGCCCCAGCATTTT.